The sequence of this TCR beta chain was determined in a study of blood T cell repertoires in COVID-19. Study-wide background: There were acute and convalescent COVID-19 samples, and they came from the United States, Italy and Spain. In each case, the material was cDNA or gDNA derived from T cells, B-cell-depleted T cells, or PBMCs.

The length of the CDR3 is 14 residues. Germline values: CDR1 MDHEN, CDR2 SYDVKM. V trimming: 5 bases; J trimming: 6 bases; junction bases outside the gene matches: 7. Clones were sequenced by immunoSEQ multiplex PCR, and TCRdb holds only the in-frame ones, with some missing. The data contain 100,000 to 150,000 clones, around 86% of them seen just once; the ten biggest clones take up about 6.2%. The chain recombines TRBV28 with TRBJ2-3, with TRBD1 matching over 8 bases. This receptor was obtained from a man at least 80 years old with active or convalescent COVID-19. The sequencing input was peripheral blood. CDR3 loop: CASSRQGSADTQYF. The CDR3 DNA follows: TGTGCCAGCAGTCGACAGGGGTCGGCGGATACGCAGTATTTT.